The 16 T cell receptor beta chains reported below all come from one sample, sequenced in a study of cytomegalovirus exposure and HLA in healthy donors. Amplification used 60 Vbeta primers and 13 Jbeta primers. The protocol was immunoSEQ multiplex PCR, while the TCRdb copy is restricted to in-frame clones and leaves out a portion. This sample carries some 130,000 clones, approximately 80% of them seen once, and the ten largest clones take 4% to 4.5%. Sequencing was done on a sample of PBMCs. The source of these receptors is a woman between 40 and 55 years old in good health and CMV-seronegative.

The gene calls are TRBV27 and TRBJ2-1; TRBD2 agrees at 7 bases. Trimming removed 6 bases from V and 2 bases from J; junction bases left unmatched: 7. The CDR3 is 15 residues long. The germline V gene has CDR1 MNHEY and CDR2 SMNVEV (reference sequence). The CDR3 bases are TGTGCCAGCAGCCGAGCGGGGAGGACCTACAATGAGCAGTTCTTC. Protein sequence: CASSRAGRTYNEQFF.

This clone is a singleton in its sample. The genes are TRBV7-6 and TRBJ2-2; the D gene is possibly TRBD1 (6 bases). The ends were cut back, 1 base at V and 3 bases at J, with 12 bases in the middle. Germline V gene data show CDR1 as SGHVS and CDR2 as FNYEAQ. The CDR3 loop spans 16 amino acids. The DNA of the CDR3 is TGTGCCAGCAGCTTAGTTGGGGGCTCGGACACCGGGGAGCTGTTTTTT. Its translation: CASSLVGGSDTGELFF.

This clone was recorded a few times. This chain links TRBV29-1 with TRBJ2-3, with D unresolved. The length of the CDR3 is 13 residues. Germline CDR1 and CDR2: SQVTM and ANQGSEA. V gave up 5 bases and J gave up 8 bases, with 17 bases separating them. The CDR3 DNA reads as TGCAGCGTTCCAGCGCCTGGTGTGGCTACGCAGTATTTT. This encodes CSVPAPGVATQYF.

This chain uses TRBV6-5 with TRBJ1-2; 8 bases are a match to TRBD1. Trimming took 11 bases from V and 3 from J; bases not matched to a gene: 14. CDR3 length equals 15 residues. The germline V gene has CDR1 MNHEY and CDR2 SVGAGI. The CDR3: CAARAARGLDYGYTF. CDR3 bases: TGTGCCGCCCGGGCTGCCAGGGGGCTTGACTATGGCTACACCTTC.

The V call is TRBV19, the J call TRBJ1-1; D gene uncertain. CDR1 and CDR2 from the germline V gene are LNHDA and SQIVND (reference sequence). This CDR3 has 15 residues. Trimming shortened V by 2 bases and J by 4 bases, and 14 bases separated the two germline ends. The CDR3 coding sequence is TGTGCCAGTAGTATAAACCGGGAGGGAAGCACTGAAGCTTTCTTT. As protein: CASSINREGSTEAFF.

The chain combines TRBV27 with TRBJ2-1, with 12 bases matching TRBD2. Unmatched junction bases numbered 19, after V lost 8 bases and J lost 8 bases. CDR3 length: 18 residues. Germline assignment: CDR1 MNHEY and CDR2 SMNVEV (reference sequence). CDR3 sequence (DNA): TGTGCCAGCTCCAGGCCCGGCGCTAGCGGGAGGGTTGGGGATGAGCAGTTCTTC. It encodes CASSRPGASGRVGDEQFF.

This chain links TRBV6-5 with TRBJ2-3, with a possible D match to TRBD2 (7 bases). V dropped 0 bases and J dropped 5 bases, with 12 bases sitting between them. CDR3 length: 15 residues. Germline assignment: CDR1 MNHEY and CDR2 SVGAGI. CDR3 amino acids: CASSYSGGGIDTQYF. CDR3 bases: TGTGCCAGCAGTTACTCGGGAGGGGGAATAGATACGCAGTATTTT.

The V and J genes are TRBV9 and TRBJ1-6; D possibly corresponds to TRBD1 (5 bases). CDR1 is SGDLS, CDR2 YYNGEE, per germline. This CDR3 comprises 13 residues. V was clipped by 0 bases and J by 13 bases, with 11 bases between them. The DNA for the CDR3 is TGTGCCAGCAGCGTAGACTTACAGGACCCCCTCCACTTT. This translates into CASSVDLQDPLHF.

This clone occurred a few times. V gene TRBV5-6 combines with J gene TRBJ1-4; 8 bases align to TRBD1. Looked up from germline, CDR1 is SGHDT and CDR2 is YYEEEE. CDR3 length equals 16 residues. V lost 1 base, J lost 4 bases, and 6 bases stayed unmatched. CDR3 region: CASSLRTGLGNEKLFF. The CDR3 nucleotides read TGTGCCAGCAGCTTGCGGACAGGGTTAGGTAATGAAAAACTGTTTTTT.

This clone has a single count. The rearrangement links TRBV7-8 to TRBJ2-1; weak D call: TRBD2 (5 bases). V lost 4 bases to trimming and J lost 5 bases, with 18 bases between them. This CDR3 is 16 amino acids long. Per the germline V gene, CDR1 is SGHVS and CDR2 is FQNEAQ. The CDR3 spells CASSSYFPGIHNEQFF. CDR3 sequence (DNA): TGTGCCAGCAGCTCCTATTTTCCCGGGATCCACAATGAGCAGTTCTTC.

This clone was counted once. This chain connects TRBV27 to TRBJ2-2, with D possibly matching TRBD2 (5 bases). Trimming removed 7 bases from V and 7 bases from J, with 13 bases in between. Germline assignment: CDR1 MNHEY and CDR2 SMNVEV (reference sequence). The CDR3 runs 13 residues. The CDR3 region is CASKGDGGGELFF. The CDR3 coding sequence is TGTGCCAGCAAGGGAGATGGAGGCGGGGAGCTGTTTTTT.

CDR3: CATSRGVRTGRGMNTEAFF. As DNA, the CDR3 is TGTGCCACCAGCAGAGGCGTCCGGACAGGGAGAGGGATGAACACTGAAGCTTTCTTT. This chain joins TRBV15 and TRBJ1-1; TRBD1 agrees at 8 bases. The V and J ends lost 1 base and 0 bases, in that order; junction bases with no gene match: 13. The CDR3 loop spans 19 amino acids. Germline V gene sequence: CDR1 LNHNV, CDR2 YYDKDF (reference sequence).

This chain connects TRBV5-6 to TRBJ2-1; 7 bases align to TRBD1. J lost 4 bases, V lost 0 bases, and 7 bases had no gene match. Germline V lookup: CDR1 SGHDT, CDR2 YYEEEE. The CDR3 length is 16 residues. This CDR3 reads CASSLGDGTVYNEQFF. The CDR3 DNA reads as TGTGCCAGCAGCTTGGGCGACGGGACAGTATACAATGAGCAGTTCTTC. Looking up the rest from reference TRBV5-6 and TRBJ2-1 gives the full variable domain: DAGVTQSPTHLIKTRGQQVTLRCSPKSGHDTVSWYQQALGQGPQFIFQYYEEEERQRGNFPDRFSGHQFPNYSSELNVNALLLGDSALYLCASSLGDGTVYNEQFFGPGTRLTVL.

The chain recombines TRBV7-2 with TRBJ2-7; 7 nucleotides line up with TRBD2. Germline trimming cut 1 base from V and 9 bases from J; bases unmatched to any gene: 6. This CDR3 comprises 13 residues. Per germline, CDR1 SGHTA and CDR2 FQGNSA. The CDR3: CASSLEGGRGQYF. The CDR3 bases are TGTGCCAGCAGCTTAGAGGGAGGGCGTGGGCAGTACTTC.

The V and J genes are TRBV5-6 and TRBJ2-5; 11 positions match TRBD1. The CDR3 is made up of 15 amino acids. The V and J ends lost 0 bases and 4 bases, in that order; junction bases with no gene match: 2. Germline V gene data show CDR1 as SGHDT and CDR2 as YYEEEE. The DNA of the CDR3 is TGTGCCAGCAGCTTGGGGGACAGGGGGTCAGAGACCCAGTACTTC. Its translation is CASSLGDRGSETQYF.

The chain carries TRBV7-9 and TRBJ2-7; 8 bases line up with TRBD2. The CDR3 length is 13 residues. Germline values: CDR1 SEHNR, CDR2 FQNEAQ (reference sequence). V lost 1 base to trimming and J lost 5 bases; unmatched junction nucleotides: 1. The CDR3 coding sequence is TGTGCCAGCAGCTTAGTGACTAGCGACGAGCAGTACTTC. Its translation: CASSLVTSDEQYF.